A single sample gave rise to the 8 T cell receptor beta chains below, sequenced in a study of identical twins. From the 5' RACE reads, TCRdb called clonotypes with MiXCR, one entry per CDR3 protein. The sample holds around 510,000 distinct CDR3 sequences; over 11% are singletons and the top ten take 0.8% to 1%. This same sample was also taken into another study, of yellow fever vaccine responses in identical twins.

Sequencing was performed on CD4+ T cells sorted from blood. Receptor source: a woman under 30 in good health.

This clonotype was seen repeatedly, ten times or more. The chain is built from TRBV12-3 or TRBV12-4 and TRBJ1-2; D remains unclear. V was shortened by 3 bases and J by 4 bases, with 6 bases between the two germline ends. The CDR3 loop spans 12 amino acids. Here the CDR3 reads CASSFSVYGYTF. CDR3 coding DNA: TGTGCCAGCAGTTTTTCAGTCTATGGCTACACCTTC.

This chain links TRBV30 with TRBJ2-6; unclear D gene. Germline lookup yields CDR1 GTSNPN and CDR2 SVGIG (reference sequence). Trimming cost V 0 bases and J 0 bases, with 12 bases left between them. The CDR3 loop spans 17 amino acids. Here the CDR3 DNA reads TGTGCCTGGAGTGTTAAAGGACCTACCTCTGGGGCCAACGTCCTGACTTTC. Amino acid sequence: CAWSVKGPTSGANVLTF.

The rearrangement joins TRBV20-1 to TRBJ2-7, with TRBD2 matching over 11 bases. Germline CDR1 reads DFQATT; CDR2 reads SNEGSKA (reference sequence). The V gene end was trimmed by 6 bases and the J gene end by 2 bases; junction bases not matched to a gene: 3. CDR3 length: 13 amino acids. CDR3 nucleotides: TGCAGTGCCGGTAGCGGGAGGGCCTACGAGCAGTACTTC. It yields the protein CSAGSGRAYEQYF.

This clonotype came up a few times. This CDR3 reads CASSLVPEQYF. The CDR3 nucleotides are TGTGCCAGCAGCTTAGTGCCCGAGCAGTACTTC. V is TRBV11-2 and J is TRBJ2-7; D uncertain. CDR1 is SGHAT and CDR2 is FQNNGV in the germline V gene. V was pared by 1 base and J by 6 bases, with 4 bases between. CDR3 size: 11 residues.

The gene calls are TRBV30 and TRBJ2-2; D perhaps matches TRBD1 (6 bases). There are 15 residues in the CDR3. The V end lost 2 bases, the J end lost 3 bases, and 13 bases lay between the germline ends. Germline assignment: CDR1 GTSNPN and CDR2 SVGIG (reference sequence). The CDR3, as DNA: TGTGCCTGGAGTCAGGGGCAGGCCTACACCGGGGAGCTGTTTTTT. Its translation: CAWSQGQAYTGELFF.

This clonotype occurred a few times. The chain uses TRBV5-1 and TRBJ2-7, with 7 bases fitting TRBD2. Germline lookup yields CDR1 SGHRS and CDR2 YFSETQ. Germline trimming cut 3 bases from V and 2 bases from J; bases unmatched to any gene: 5. CDR3 size: 14 residues. CDR3 residues: CASSWEGLTYEQYF. The CDR3, as DNA: TGCGCCAGCAGCTGGGAGGGGTTGACCTACGAGCAGTACTTC.

Only a few counts were recorded for this clonotype. The chain employs TRBV7-9 and TRBJ1-1, with 7 bases identical to TRBD1. Germline V lookup: CDR1 SEHNR, CDR2 FQNEAQ (reference sequence). This CDR3 contains 15 residues. The V gene end was trimmed by 1 base and the J gene end by 2 bases; junction bases not matched to a gene: 4. CDR3 protein: CASSLEGTVNTEAFF. The CDR3 DNA follows: TGTGCCAGCAGCTTAGAGGGGACAGTCAACACTGAAGCTTTCTTT.

V gene TRBV20-1 combines with J gene TRBJ2-7, with 7 bases identical to TRBD2. The V gene's germline CDR1 is DFQATT and CDR2 SNEGSKA (reference sequence). The CDR3 runs 15 residues. V lost 0 bases, J lost 3 bases, and 8 bases stayed unmatched. CDR3: CSARDGGGSGYEQYF. For the CDR3, the DNA is TGCAGTGCTAGAGACGGAGGCGGGAGTGGCTACGAGCAGTACTTC.